The subject of this entry is one TCR beta chain. Its antigen remains unidentified. V dropped 4 bases and J dropped 4 bases, with 13 bases sitting between them. The CDR3 runs 14 residues. Germline assignment: CDR1 MGHRA and CDR2 YSYEKL. Depth targeted 1 in 200,000 to 1 in 1 million T cells, averaging 10x coverage per clonotype. Sequencing used immunoSEQ multiplex PCR; TCRdb keeps in-frame clones, though not all of them. The repertoire holds approximately 74,000 clones, with 65% to 85% as singletons. This record comes from a study of cytotoxic CD8 clonotypes in ibrutinib-treated CLL. Study context: A median 12 months of treatment, range 6 to 36, preceded the collection of response samples.

Study-wide findings and caveats: Baseline levels were approached again at progression, after clonality had risen at ibrutinib response. Contraction or stability on treatment characterized the public clonotypes, which were uncommon.

This TCR was sampled from a human donor with chronic lymphocytic leukemia. The sequences come from PBMCs, collected at disease progression, from a patient treated with ibrutinib. The chain uses TRBV4-1 and TRBJ1-1; D might be TRBD1 (5 bases). CDR3 sequence: CASSPAGQGTEAFF. CDR3 sequence (DNA): TGCGCCAGCAGCCCGGCGGGTCAGGGCACTGAAGCTTTCTTT.